This T cell receptor (beta chain) was identified in a study of cytomegalovirus exposure and HLA in healthy donors. The CDR3 length is 15 residues. Germline lookup yields CDR1 LNHDA and CDR2 SQIVND (reference sequence). V lost 9 bases to trimming and J lost 4 bases; unmatched junction nucleotides: 11. Vbeta (60) and Jbeta (13) primers were used in the PCR. Repertoires were generated with immunoSEQ multiplex PCR, while TCRdb's copy carries only in-frame clones and drops some. The table shows about 110,000 clones, with about three quarters occurring only once. There are a few counts of this clone. Healthy bone marrow donors made up the donor group.

The chain is built from TRBV19 and TRBJ1-4; 7 bases agree with TRBD1. The sequencing sample was made of PBMCs. This clonotype was sampled from a woman between 50 and 59 years old in good health and CMV-seropositive. The CDR3 region has the DNA TGTGCCAGCTTGCCACAGGGGATCGGTAATGAAAAACTGTTTTTT. It yields the protein CASLPQGIGNEKLFF. Filled out from reference TRBV19 and TRBJ1-4, the complete variable domain reads DGGITQSPKYLFRKEGQNVTLSCEQNLNHDAMYWYRQDPGQGLRLIYYSQIVNDFQKGDIAEGYSVSREKKESFPLTVTSAQKNPTAFYLCASLPQGIGNEKLFFGSGTQLSVL.